The 30 T cell receptor beta chains below come from one sample, sequenced in a study of cytomegalovirus exposure and HLA in healthy donors. Primers for the PCR totalled 60 Vbeta and 13 Jbeta. Data came from immunoSEQ multiplex PCR; TCRdb stores just in-frame clones and leaves some out. This sample carries fewer than 200,000 clones, about four fifths of them seen once, and the ten largest clones take about 3.4%. Sample: PBMCs. The origin of the receptors is a man between 35 and 55 years old in good health and CMV-seropositive.

The V and J genes are TRBV5-1 and TRBJ2-5, with 12 bases that match TRBD1. Germline V CDR1 and CDR2: SGHRS, YFSETQ. J lost 4 bases, V lost 4 bases, and 5 bases had no gene match. The CDR3 runs 15 residues. In DNA, the CDR3 is TGCGCCAGCAGCGGGGGACAGGGGGCAGGAGAGACCCAGTACTTC. Translated, it gives CASSGGQGAGETQYF.

The rearrangement uses TRBV4-1 and TRBJ2-5; D may be TRBD1 (5 bases). Germline CDR1 MGHRA, CDR2 YSYEKL. There are 13 residues in the CDR3. V was pared by 5 bases and J by 9 bases, with 16 bases between. CDR3 bases: TGCGCCAGCAGCATTGTCAGGCAAGGGGCCCAGTACTTC. This translates into CASSIVRQGAQYF.

This chain joins TRBV7-9 and TRBJ1-1, with 10 bases lining up with TRBD1. CDR3 size: 16 residues. The germline CDR1 and CDR2 sequences are SEHNR and FQNEAQ (reference sequence). V lost 6 bases to trimming and J lost 0 bases; unmatched junction nucleotides: 7. CDR3 coding DNA: TGTGCCAGCAGAGCAGGGACAGGGGAAATGAACACTGAAGCTTTCTTT. Its translation is CASRAGTGEMNTEAFF.

The V and J genes are TRBV4-1 and TRBJ2-1; 16 nucleotides align to TRBD2. The CDR3 totals 18 residues. The V and J ends lost 3 bases and 6 bases, in that order; junction bases with no gene match: 8. The germline CDR1 and CDR2 sequences are MGHRA and YSYEKL. CDR3 loop: CASSQPSGTSGRANEQFF. The CDR3 DNA reads TGCGCCAGCAGCCAGCCCTCCGGGACTAGCGGGAGGGCCAATGAGCAGTTCTTC.

This clone was seen a few times. V and J are TRBV6-6 and TRBJ2-2, with TRBD2 identical over 8 bases. From germline, CDR1 is MNHNY and CDR2 SVGAGI (reference sequence). CDR3 size: 15 residues. Trimming took 10 bases from V and 4 from J; bases not matched to a gene: 11. The CDR3 nucleotides are TGTGCCACCTTAACCCGGAGCGGGGGCACCGGGGAGCTGTTTTTT. Protein: CATLTRSGGTGELFF.

The CDR3 region is CASSGGGGLAQETQYF. Here the CDR3 DNA reads TGTGCCAGCAGCGGGGGAGGTGGGCTAGCTCAAGAGACCCAGTACTTC. The chain is built from TRBV9 and TRBJ2-5; weak D call: TRBD2 (6 bases). V was clipped by 3 bases and J by 2 bases, with 17 bases between them. Germline V CDR1 and CDR2: SGDLS, YYNGEE. CDR3 size: 16 residues.

This sequence joins TRBV9 and TRBJ2-1; unclear D gene. Deletions cut 0 bases from V and 5 bases from J, with 15 bases between. The CDR3 length is 16 residues. Germline V gives CDR1 SGDLS, CDR2 YYNGEE. CDR3 residues: CASSVELTGGNNEQFF. The CDR3 DNA is TGTGCCAGCAGCGTAGAACTCACCGGCGGCAACAATGAGCAGTTCTTC.

The chain employs TRBV7-2 and TRBJ2-2, with a weak D call TRBD2 (6 bases). The CDR3 consists of 17 residues. V gave up 2 bases and J gave up 1 base, with 14 bases separating them. Per germline, CDR1 SGHTA and CDR2 FQGNSA. CDR3 sequence: CASSLTGDAWNTGELFF. The CDR3 DNA reads TGTGCCAGCAGCTTAACGGGGGACGCCTGGAACACCGGGGAGCTGTTTTTT.

The chain combines TRBV2 with TRBJ1-3; a possible D gene is TRBD1 (5 bases). The germline V gene has CDR1 SNHLY and CDR2 FYNNEI. V lost 6 bases, J lost 2 bases, and 14 bases lay in between. The CDR3 length is 15 residues. Written as DNA, the CDR3 is TGTGCCAGCAGAGGGGAAGCAGTTACTGGAAACACCATATATTTT. Translated: CASRGEAVTGNTIYF.

J is TRBJ1-5 and V is TRBV28; D gene ambiguous. CDR1 and CDR2 (germline): MDHEN, SYDVKM. V gave up 8 bases and J gave up 4 bases, with 21 bases separating them. This CDR3 has 16 residues. This chain's CDR3 is CASRPGRGLMNQPQHF. The CDR3 nucleotides read TGTGCCAGCCGCCCGGGTCGAGGGCTCATGAATCAGCCCCAGCATTTT. Complete variable domain (other parts from reference TRBV28 and TRBJ1-5): DVKVTQSSRYLVKRTGEKVFLECVQDMDHENMFWYRQDPGLGLRLIYFSYDVKMKEKGDIPEGYSVSREKKERFSLILESASTNQTSMYLCASRPGRGLMNQPQHFGDGTRLSIL.

The CDR3 coding sequence is TGCGCCAGCAGCCAAGAGGCAACAGGGGGTTTGTATGGCTACACCTTC. It is translated as CASSQEATGGLYGYTF. The genes are TRBV4-1 and TRBJ1-2; TRBD1 matches at 8 bases. The germline V gene encodes CDR1 MGHRA and CDR2 YSYEKL. The CDR3 is 16 residues long. V gave up 0 bases and J gave up 5 bases; unmatched junction bases: 8.

This clone was detected once. The rearrangement uses TRBV7-9 and TRBJ1-1; D gene unclear. Germline loops: CDR1 SEHNR, CDR2 FQNEAQ (reference sequence). This CDR3 is built from 14 residues. Deletions cut 1 base from V and 1 base from J, with 7 bases between. The CDR3 loop reads CASSLVRGNTEAFF. In nucleotides, the CDR3 is TGTGCCAGCAGCTTAGTCCGCGGGAACACTGAAGCTTTCTTT.

This chain joins TRBV2 and TRBJ2-2; D is possibly TRBD1 (6 bases). Germline CDR1 and CDR2: SNHLY and FYNNEI. The V gene lost 6 bases and the J gene lost 5 bases, with 13 bases spanning the gap. CDR3 size: 14 residues. The CDR3 reads CASRPGVVTGELFF. CDR3 DNA: TGTGCCAGCAGGCCAGGGGTGGTGACCGGGGAGCTGTTTTTT.

This clone was picked up a small number of times. The V gene is TRBV27, the J gene TRBJ2-7, with TRBD2 matching over 10 bases. V lost 3 bases and J lost 7; bases outside the gene matches: 9. The germline V gene has CDR1 MNHEY and CDR2 SMNVEV (reference sequence). The CDR3 contains 15 residues. The CDR3 is CASSFRLAGEGEQYF. In DNA, the CDR3 is TGTGCCAGCAGTTTTCGGCTAGCGGGGGAAGGGGAGCAGTACTTC.

The chain carries TRBV6-1 and TRBJ2-1, with D tentatively TRBD2 (5 bases). Trimming took off 8 bases at V and 7 bases at J, with 15 bases between the two ends. CDR3 length: 13 residues. Germline CDR1 reads MNHNS; CDR2 reads SASEGT. CDR3 sequence reads: CASHRGSWNEQFF. The CDR3 DNA sequence: TGTGCCAGCCATCGAGGGAGTTGGAATGAGCAGTTCTTC.

V gene TRBV4-1 combines with J gene TRBJ1-4, with D possibly being TRBD1 (6 bases). Germline V lookup: CDR1 MGHRA, CDR2 YSYEKL. Trimming removed 3 bases at V and 7 bases at J, with 18 bases between. The CDR3 totals 16 residues. Written as DNA, the CDR3 is TGCGCCAGCAGCCATAGCCACAGGGACCCTGGTGAAAAACTGTTTTTT. Translated: CASSHSHRDPGEKLFF.

This chain connects TRBV4-3 to TRBJ2-7; 10 bases fit TRBD1. Germline V gene data show CDR1 as LGHNA and CDR2 as YSLEER. V was pared by 2 bases and J by 0 bases, with 7 bases of the junction left unmatched. CDR3 size: 17 residues. The CDR3 coding sequence is TGCGCCAGCAGCCAAACCGCCGGGACAGGGGACTCCTACGAGCAGTACTTC. Its translation: CASSQTAGTGDSYEQYF.

With regard to this clone: At one end, the junction sequence differs from germline, possibly due to a read error. J is TRBJ2-1 and V is TRBV5-1; D possibly corresponds to TRBD2 (6 bases). Germline lookup yields CDR1 SGHRS and CDR2 YFSETQ. CDR3 length: 14 amino acids. CDR3 DNA sequence: TGCGCCAGCAGGTCGGGAGAAGCCTACGATGAGCAGTTCTTC. Protein: CASRSGEAYDEQFF.

V is TRBV7-2 and J is TRBJ2-1; a weak D match, TRBD2 (5 bases). Germline assignment: CDR1 SGHTA and CDR2 FQGNSA. There are 19 residues in the CDR3. With 2 bases removed from V and 4 bases from J, the gap between germline ends came to 24 bases. In nucleotides, the CDR3 is TGTGCCAGCAGCTTACCCGTCGTGTCGGGGTCGAACCTATACAATGAGCAGTTCTTC. The encoded protein is CASSLPVVSGSNLYNEQFF. Variable domain in full (rest from reference TRBV7-2 and TRBJ2-1): GAGVSQSPSNKVTEKGKDVELRCDPISGHTALYWYRQSLGQGLEFLIYFQGNSAPDKSGLPSDRFSAERTGGSVSTLTIQRTQQEDSAVYLCASSLPVVSGSNLYNEQFFGPGTRLTVL.

The CDR3 sequence: CASSLTSPTGELFF. CDR3 bases: TGTGCCAGCAGTCTCACTAGCCCCACCGGGGAGCTGTTTTTT. The rearrangement uses TRBV27 and TRBJ2-2, with D perhaps TRBD2 (6 bases). With 5 bases removed from V and 4 bases from J, the gap between germline ends came to 11 bases. The CDR3 spans 14 residues. Germline assignment: CDR1 MNHEY and CDR2 SMNVEV (reference sequence).

The chain has TRBV29-1 and TRBJ2-2; 9 positions match TRBD1. The CDR3 length is 15 residues. With V trimmed by 6 bases and J by 1 base, 6 bases remained unmatched. CDR1 and CDR2 from the germline V gene are SQVTM and ANQGSEA. CDR3 DNA: TGCAGCGTCCAACAGGGGGCTAAGAACACCGGGGAGCTGTTTTTT. Its translation: CSVQQGAKNTGELFF.

This clone was seen once. The chain has TRBV5-1 and TRBJ2-5; 7 bases agree with TRBD1. The junction had 9 bases not matched to a gene; V was cut back by 4 bases and J by 3 bases. The V gene's germline CDR1 is SGHRS and CDR2 YFSETQ. This CDR3 has 15 amino acids. The CDR3 nucleotides are TGCGCCAGCAGCCGCATGACAGGGTTCGAAGAGACCCAGTACTTC. Its protein is CASSRMTGFEETQYF.

This chain links TRBV6-1 with TRBJ1-5, with TRBD1 matching over 9 bases. The germline gives CDR1 MNHNS, CDR2 SASEGT. The junction had 7 bases not matched to a gene; V was cut back by 4 bases and J by 6 bases. CDR3 size: 15 residues. CDR3 protein: CASSGAVQGAQPQHF. The CDR3, as DNA: TGTGCCAGCAGTGGGGCGGTACAGGGGGCTCAGCCCCAGCATTTT.

This chain links TRBV29-1 with TRBJ2-3; possible D gene TRBD1, 6 bases. The CDR3 totals 17 residues. V lost 6 bases and J 4 bases, leaving 26 bases between the germline ends. Germline-derived CDR1 and CDR2 are SQVTM and ANQGSEA. The CDR3 DNA reads TGCAGCGTCGGACAGAGCGTACGCTTAGTTGAGGCAGATACGCAGTATTTT. Protein sequence: CSVGQSVRLVEADTQYF.

V gene TRBV7-9 combines with J gene TRBJ2-3; D gene unclear. Germline values: CDR1 SEHNR, CDR2 FQNEAQ (reference sequence). The CDR3 totals 16 residues. V lost 5 bases and J 0 bases, leaving 15 bases between the germline ends. CDR3 coding DNA: TGTGCCAGCAGCCCTAGTTTGACGTATAGCACAGATACGCAGTATTTT. Translation: CASSPSLTYSTDTQYF. Based on the CDR3 plus reference TRBV7-9 and TRBJ2-3, the full variable domain is DTGVSQNPRHKITKRGQNVTFRCDPISEHNRLYWYRQTLGQGPEFLTYFQNEAQLEKSRLLSDRFSAERPKGSFSTLEIQRTEQGDSAMYLCASSPSLTYSTDTQYFGPGTRLTVL.

The rearrangement uses TRBV6-5 and TRBJ1-2; D is unclear. V dropped 0 bases and J dropped 0 bases, with 8 bases sitting between them. This CDR3 has 15 amino acids. Germline-derived CDR1 and CDR2 are MNHEY and SVGAGI. CDR3 nucleotide sequence: TGTGCCAGCAGTTACTCAGGGAGCTCTAACTATGGCTACACCTTC. It specifies CASSYSGSSNYGYTF.

The V gene is TRBV5-4, the J gene TRBJ2-7; 9 bases are shared with TRBD2. Trimming took 1 base from V and 2 from J; bases not matched to a gene: 4. This CDR3 is 15 amino acids long. Looked up from germline, CDR1 is SGHNT and CDR2 is YYREEE (reference sequence). The CDR3: CASSLFSSGAYEQYF. The CDR3 nucleotides are TGTGCCAGCAGCTTGTTTTCTAGCGGGGCCTACGAGCAGTACTTC.

V usage is TRBV5-1 and J usage is TRBJ2-2, with D perhaps TRBD1 (5 bases). The germline V and J ends were trimmed by 4 bases and 0 bases, with 10 bases remaining between them. Germline CDR1 SGHRS, CDR2 YFSETQ. This CDR3 spans 15 amino acids. CDR3 loop: CASSRQSTNTGELFF. CDR3 nucleotide sequence: TGCGCCAGCAGCCGACAGTCTACGAACACCGGGGAGCTGTTTTTT.

V gene TRBV19 combines with J gene TRBJ2-1, with 9 bases identical to TRBD2. This CDR3 region has 16 residues. The germline V gene has CDR1 LNHDA and CDR2 SQIVND (reference sequence). The V and J ends lost 3 bases and 6 bases, in that order; junction bases with no gene match: 9. The CDR3 reads CASSISGGRAGNEQFF. CDR3 bases: TGTGCCAGTAGTATTTCGGGCGGGAGGGCCGGCAATGAGCAGTTCTTC.

CDR3: CASSGLQADTQYF. The CDR3, as DNA: TGTGCCAGCAGTGGGTTGCAGGCAGATACGCAGTATTTT. The V call is TRBV7-9, the J call TRBJ2-3; D uncertain. Germline V gives CDR1 SEHNR, CDR2 FQNEAQ (reference sequence). CDR3 length equals 13 residues. V dropped 6 bases and J dropped 4 bases, with 11 bases sitting between them.